This T cell receptor (beta chain) was identified in a study of identical twins. The table lists this clonotype with a few counts. CDR1 and CDR2 from the germline V gene are SGHRS and YFSETQ. The CDR3 runs to 14 residues. V shed 4 bases and J 7 bases; nucleotides not matched to a gene: 8. Template switching introduced a universal primer site, and the cDNA bore unique molecular identifiers. MiXCR was run by TCRdb on the 5' RACE reads, yielding one entry per CDR3 protein. The sample carries hundreds of thousands of distinct CDR3 sequences, less than 25% recorded once. Healthy Caucasians alone served as donors. These data were also filed under a second study, of T cells expressing NK-cell markers.

The chain has TRBV5-1 and TRBJ2-1; TRBD2 matches at 7 bases. The clonotype was recovered from a woman between 18 and 30 years old in good health. The material sequenced was CD4+ T cells sorted from blood. CDR3: CASSDRGGGNEQFF. The CDR3 bases are TGCGCCAGCAGCGACCGAGGCGGGGGAAATGAGCAGTTCTTC. The full variable domain, rest sourced from reference TRBV5-1 and TRBJ2-1, is KAGVTQTPRYLIKTRGQQVTLSCSPISGHRSVSWYQQTPGQGLQFLFEYFSETQRNKGNFPGRFSGRQFSNSRSEMNVSTLELGDSALYLCASSDRGGGNEQFFGPGTRLTVL.